This T cell receptor beta chain originates from a study of cytomegalovirus exposure and HLA in healthy donors (dated by TCRdb to between 2016 and 2019). Broadly, across the study: An earlier analysis of fewer than 750 of the donors reported approximately 300 Gb of sequence data and 90 million to 120 million unique TCR beta sequences obtained from about 170 million T cells. Rather than drawing on any new phenotypic data, the later analysis identified candidate immune exposures from TCR beta sequences and the way those sequences occurred across donors. Across approximately 400 genotyped donors of the cohort, an average of 235,054 unique TCR beta nucleotide sequences per donor were sequenced, and approximately 19% of those sequences were non-productive. In addition to the first cohort of 666 subjects, a separate validation cohort of some 120 different subjects was used. To predict cytomegalovirus infection status, the study brought together high-throughput TCR immunosequencing, statistical association of individual TCRs with disease status, and machine learning. Every repertoire in the discovery cohort had been generated on one and the same sequencing platform. The T cell repertoires of 550 to 850 subjects were profiled by immunosequencing and related to cytomegalovirus serostatus. Because of strong linkage in the cohort, 4 to 6 DR-DQ haplotypes were treated as single units for association and clustering. The study was designed to test whether signatures of past pathogen exposure could be identified by cataloging public T cell receptors. Donor age, sex, ethnicity and CMV serostatus were collected together with the repertoire data. An earlier analysis of 450 to 750 of the donors used high-throughput TCR beta sequencing to judge whether each TCR beta V gene segment behaved as functional or pseudogenic. Of the roughly 410 genotyped donors, 75% to 85% were placed in the genetic ancestry cluster associated with self-reported Caucasian donors. A later genetic analysis took genome-wide SNP genotypes for 398 of the 666 donors and used that subset as a discovery cohort. A later analysis re-examined previously published TCR beta repertoires from several hundred donors and added high-resolution HLA genotyping to investigate patterns of TCR occurrence. HLA typing covered class I and class II loci at four-digit resolution. An early release that covered some 640 HLA-typed donors contained around 330 gigabases of sequencing data and tens of millions of unique TCR sequences. Typing coverage varied by locus: roughly 620-640 donors for A, B, C, DRB1 and DQB1; some 520 for DQA1; approximately 610 for DPA1; 450 to 480 for DPB1. Paper-wide results and their limitations: An association between a missense DCLRE1C variant and V-gene and J-gene trimming of TCR beta chains was found in a later genetic analysis and replicated in an independent cohort. A later analysis found that HLA-associated TCR beta chains were more clonally expanded and had lower generation probabilities than equally common non-associated chains. For the cohort, immune exposure information was limited to CMV serostatus. In this cohort, only TCR beta chains were sequenced, and detectable features were limited by the absence of alpha or paired-chain data. In vitro tests confirmed that a few of the cytomegalovirus-associated TCR beta chains recognize cytomegalovirus antigens. Assigning TCR associations to individual alleles was difficult when HLA alleles, especially DR and DQ, strongly co-occurred. Because some donors lacked HLA typing at each locus, the association tests relied only on the typed subset. Linkage disequilibrium might explain the correlated functional status among segregating V segments, but an unknown experimental factor could not be ruled out. In a later analysis, TCR association rates were found to vary across HLA loci, with the most associated TCRs seen for DRB1 alleles and the fewest for HLA-C alleles. Across donors, most TCR sequences were observed very rarely, whereas some public TCRs were present in many individuals. A further reported finding was that TCR beta sequences accurately predicted the HLA-A and HLA-B alleles for most subjects in the first cohort. A later analysis found that most CMV-associated TCR beta chains appeared HLA-restricted, with HLA associations seemingly driven largely by CMV exposure. A later analysis reported that several top co-occurrence clusters appeared linked to parvovirus B19, influenza, CMV and Epstein-Barr virus. Because the 87-base-pair reads could not distinguish some IMGT-functional V segments, including TRBV6-2 and TRBV6-3, those segments were excluded. The authors suggested that the approach could potentially be generalized to other disease states and immunological phenotypes. A later genetic analysis reported fewer N-insertions in productive TCRs among donors in an Asian-associated ancestry cluster than the approximately 670-donor mean. A group of highly shared sequence variants was considered likely to be a technical artifact of the sequencing pipeline. Specific HLA alleles were associated with roughly 17,000 TCR beta sequences at a false discovery rate of 0.05 in a later analysis. Presence/absence analyses assumed roughly uniform sequencing depth across donors, an assumption that may not hold. Broadly in line with IMGT annotations, most TCR beta V segments showed up in productive rearrangements about 87% or about 30% of the time in an earlier analysis of some 590 of the donors. A total of about 180 TCR beta chains were listed by the study as associated with cytomegalovirus. The classifier was reported to diagnose cytomegalovirus status with high specificity and sensitivity in both the original and validation cohorts. Because counts were too low, about 15 rarely observed V segments, including chromosome 9 orphons, were left out of the earlier analysis of 587 of the donors.

Points on this clone: Its target antigen remains unknown. Nothing much larger sits one base from this clone, and base qualities are not available.

The cohort comprised several hundred healthy bone marrow donors. At the time of sampling, all cohort members were nominally healthy, though unrecorded immune exposures were likely present. CMV serostatus was positive for around 310 and negative for about 50% of the roughly 700 cohort members, and was not recorded for this donor. Every donor gave a peripheral blood sample, and the peripheral blood mononuclear cells from that sample were used for TCR beta sequencing. Genomic DNA extraction from the blood cell samples was performed with the Qiagen DNeasy Blood Extraction Kit. Libraries were constructed by the immunoSEQ multiplex PCR assay. A mixture of 60 forward primers for TCR Vbeta segments and 13 reverse primers for TCR Jbeta segments was used in the multiplex PCR. The CDR3 region of rearranged TCR beta genes was amplified from genomic DNA with a multiplex PCR assay. The amplified TCR beta libraries were sequenced on the Illumina HiSeq System as 87-base-pair reads. Per the authors' processing: Across the roughly 640 repertoires, a later analysis counted 80 million or so unique TCR beta chains, 9.5 million to 12 million of which were shared by at least two donors. Raw reads were error-corrected and collapsed into unique sequences with a nearest-neighbor algorithm that merged closely related sequences to remove PCR and sequencing errors. V, D and J gene segments were assigned by aligning CDR3 sequences to IMGT reference sequences. For a sequence to be retained, a match of at least six nucleotides was required to both a V gene segment and a J gene segment. A rearrangement counted as productive if the CDR3 had no stop codons and remained in frame with V and J, and every other rearrangement counted as non-productive. Following IMGT convention, CDR3 was defined as the stretch from the second conserved V-encoded cysteine to the conserved J-encoded phenylalanine. In an earlier analysis of more than 550 of the donors, sequences lacking an unambiguous match to a single V gene segment were excluded. An earlier analysis of a few hundred of the donors classified V segments as functional when productive rearrangements were above 56.7% and as segregating when the standard deviation between donors was above 5%. To diagnose cytomegalovirus status from the catalog of TCR beta chain sequences, a statistical classification framework was built. V and J gene assignment, in a later analysis, came from comparing TCR nucleotide sequences with IMGT/GENE-DB human TR gene sequences. In a later analysis, CDR3 sequences and most-parsimonious VDJ recombination scenarios were assigned using the TCRdist pipeline. In a later analysis, each TCR beta chain was defined by its CDR3 amino acid sequence together with its V-gene family, and reads lacking a unique V-gene family were excluded. A later analysis removed 450 to 600 highly shared, low-generation-probability nucleotide sequences to deal with suspected cross-contamination and a sequencing artifact. In a later analysis, a clonal expansion index for each public chain was calculated from normalized within-repertoire ranks of inferred template counts. In a later analysis, generation probabilities were computed using a VDJ recombination model fitted to out-of-frame rearrangements, and the results were checked against IGoR. In a later analysis, TCR-TCR, TCR-HLA and TCR-CMV co-occurrence was scored with hypergeometric tests, and a repertoire-size bias correction was applied to TCR pairs. To estimate false discovery rates, a later analysis permuted the HLA or CMV assignments 20 times. In a later analysis, co-occurring TCRs were grouped with DBSCAN, and TCRdist sequence similarity was added when clustering was performed within HLA-allele-positive subsets. Repertoires with fewer than 30,000 or more than 120,000 public chains were left out of co-occurrence clustering, as were five repertoires with anomalous nucleotide sharing. TCRdb provides this immuneACCESS table in a form limited to in-frame rearrangements. Some clones are lacking; in checked studies, under half of them reflect an unresolved V gene, and why the rest are absent is not known. V and J calls and clone size come straight from that table; D and trimming were deduced from the DNA. The sample table contains 150,000 to 200,000 clones; only one count was recorded for roughly 76% of them. The ten largest clones capture roughly 2% of the sample.

Per the germline V gene (reference sequence), SEHNR is the CDR1 and FQNEAQ is the CDR2. The trim is 5 bases for V and 10 bases for J, with a gap of 18 bases between the germline ends. Measured from the cysteine to the phenylalanine, the CDR3 is 15 residues long. Only the CDR3 portion is preserved as DNA: 45 bases, with reading frame beginning at the first base. The sequenced sample was PBMCs. The receptor was derived from a human donor in good health. The chain is made from TRBV7-9 and TRBJ1-6; TRBD1 is possibly the D segment (6 matching bases). The base sequence is TGTGCCAGCAGCGGGGCGGGGGACACCCTATCACCCCTCCACTTT. This yields the protein CASSGAGDTLSPLHF.